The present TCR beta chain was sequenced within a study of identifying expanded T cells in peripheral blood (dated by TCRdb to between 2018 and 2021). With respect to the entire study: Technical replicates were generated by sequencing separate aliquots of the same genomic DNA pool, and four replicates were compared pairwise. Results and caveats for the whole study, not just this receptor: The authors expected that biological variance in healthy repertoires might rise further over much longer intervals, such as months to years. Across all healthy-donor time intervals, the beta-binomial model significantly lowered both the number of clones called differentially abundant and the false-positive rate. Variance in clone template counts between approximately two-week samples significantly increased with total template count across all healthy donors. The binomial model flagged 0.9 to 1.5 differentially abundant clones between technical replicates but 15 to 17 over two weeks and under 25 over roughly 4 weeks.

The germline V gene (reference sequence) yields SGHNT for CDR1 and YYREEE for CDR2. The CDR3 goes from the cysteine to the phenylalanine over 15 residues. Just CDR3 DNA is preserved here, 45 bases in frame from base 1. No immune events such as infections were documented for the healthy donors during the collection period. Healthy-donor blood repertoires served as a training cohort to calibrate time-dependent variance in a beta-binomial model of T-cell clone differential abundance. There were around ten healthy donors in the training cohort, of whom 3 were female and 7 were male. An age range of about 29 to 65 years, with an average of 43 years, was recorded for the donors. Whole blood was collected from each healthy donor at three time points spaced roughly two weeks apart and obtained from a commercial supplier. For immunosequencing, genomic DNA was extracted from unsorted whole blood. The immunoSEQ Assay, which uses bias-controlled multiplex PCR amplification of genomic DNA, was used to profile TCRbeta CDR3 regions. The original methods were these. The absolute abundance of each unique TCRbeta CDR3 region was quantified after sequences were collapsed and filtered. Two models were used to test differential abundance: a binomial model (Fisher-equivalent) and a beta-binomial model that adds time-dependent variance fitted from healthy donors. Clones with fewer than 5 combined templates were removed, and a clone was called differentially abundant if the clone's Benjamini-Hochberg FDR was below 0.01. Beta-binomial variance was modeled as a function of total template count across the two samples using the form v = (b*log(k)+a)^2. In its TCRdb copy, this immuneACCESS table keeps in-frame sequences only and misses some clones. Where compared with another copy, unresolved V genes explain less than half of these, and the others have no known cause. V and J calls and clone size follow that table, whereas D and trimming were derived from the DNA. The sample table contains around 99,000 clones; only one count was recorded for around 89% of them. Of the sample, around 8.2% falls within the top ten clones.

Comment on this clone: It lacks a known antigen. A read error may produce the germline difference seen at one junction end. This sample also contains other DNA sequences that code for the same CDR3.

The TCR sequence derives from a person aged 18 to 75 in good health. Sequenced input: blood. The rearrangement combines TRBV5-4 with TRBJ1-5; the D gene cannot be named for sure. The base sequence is TGCGCCAGCAGCCAAGATACGGGATTCGATCAGCCCCAGCATTTT. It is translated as CASSQDTGFDQPQHF.